Detailed here is one T cell receptor beta chain. The repertoire was sequenced with immunoSEQ multiplex PCR; TCRdb's copy has only in-frame clones and lacks some. The top ten clones hold 5.2% of a sample with fewer than 65,000 clones, approximately 89% of them seen once. These data belong to a study of technical replicates of blood from a handful of donors. The CDR3 is made up of 16 amino acids. Germline CDR1 and CDR2: SQVTM and ANQGSEA. Trimming took 5 bases from V and 5 from J; bases not matched to a gene: 14. The clonotype was recovered from a human donor in good health. Some clones in this sample may be carry-over from other donors' samples. The sample comprised PBMCs. V and J are TRBV29-1 and TRBJ2-2; 7 bases fit TRBD2. The CDR3 region has the DNA TGCAGCGTTCGCTTCCATCGGGCGGGGGAAACCGGGGAGCTGTTTTTT. Its protein is CSVRFHRAGETGELFF.